The sample holds a few counts of the clone carrying this T cell receptor (beta chain). At one end, the junction sequence differs from germline, possibly due to a read error. This entry comes from a study of cytomegalovirus exposure and HLA in healthy donors. The primer mix had 60 Vbeta and 13 Jbeta primers. Profiled with immunoSEQ multiplex PCR; TCRdb holds only in-frame clones, not every one. The sample has approximately 190,000 clones; more than 60% are singletons. This CDR3 comprises 12 residues. The germline V gene encodes CDR1 SEHNR and CDR2 FQNEAQ (reference sequence). The clonotype comes from a woman aged 25-40 years in good health and CMV-seropositive. V is TRBV7-9 and J is TRBJ1-1; D gene ambiguous. Sequenced sample: PBMCs. CDR3 sequence reads: CSSRPVRTEAFF. Here the CDR3 DNA reads TGTTCCAGCAGGCCGGTAAGAACTGAAGCTTTCTTT.